This T cell receptor beta chain was recovered during a study of T cell changes during pregnancy in multiple sclerosis. This clone was seen just once. The germline V gene encodes CDR1 GTSNPN and CDR2 SVGIG (reference sequence). The CDR3 is made up of 15 amino acids. Trimming cost V 5 bases and J 4 bases; bases outside gene matches: 13. Clones were sequenced by immunoSEQ multiplex PCR, and TCRdb holds only the in-frame ones, with some missing. There are around 69,000 clones in the sample; more than 90% occur only once, and approximately 1.1% lies in the top ten. This material consisted of peripheral blood, taken in the third trimester of pregnancy. This TCR derives from a female donor with multiple sclerosis, enrolled in a pregnancy study. The rearrangement uses TRBV30 and TRBJ1-2, with TRBD1 matching over 7 bases. The CDR3 here is CAWQGDSYSLYGYTF. CDR3 in DNA: TGTGCCTGGCAGGGGGACAGCTACTCCCTCTATGGCTACACCTTC.